This record looks at one TCR beta chain sequence and its context. V was clipped by 8 bases and J by 8 bases; unmatched bases: 3. The CDR3 is 12 residues long. Germline assignment: CDR1 MDHEN and CDR2 SYDVKM. These data are taken from a study of T cell changes during pregnancy in multiple sclerosis. Clones were read by immunoSEQ multiplex PCR, and TCRdb kept only the in-frame ones, dropping some. The sample gives around 50,000 clones, around 90% of which show up once; about 0.61% is in the top ten. The source material was CD4+ T cells from peripheral blood mononuclear cells, sampled after pregnancy. The TCR was taken from a female donor in good health, enrolled as a control in a pregnancy study. The rearrangement joins TRBV28 to TRBJ2-1, with 10 bases matching TRBD2. This chain's CDR3 is CASGTSVDEQFF. CDR3 bases: TGTGCCAGCGGGACTAGCGTCGATGAGCAGTTCTTC.